The T cell receptor beta chain described here comes from a study of T cells after yellow fever vaccination. Study-level points and caveats: Primary-vaccination clones mostly resurfaced post-booster (96% CD4, 75% to 90% CD8). By day 5 rather than day 15, the secondary response had peaked, though it was weaker. Contaminants from the bulk population, in the form of abundant clonotypes, could be found in FACS-sorted repertoires.

The germline V and J ends were trimmed by 5 bases and 4 bases, with 8 bases remaining between them. CDR3 length equals 12 residues. This clonotype was picked up many times. The antigen is not known. TCRdb re-analysed the 5' RACE reads in MiXCR, keeping a single row per CDR3 protein. Counted here are around 550,000 distinct CDR3 sequences, 15% to 20% occurring once; the ten biggest clones make up roughly 13%. This rearrangement joins TRBV12-3 or TRBV12-4 to TRBJ1-2; D gene uncertain. The specimen comprised PBMCs, sampled 15 days after the yellow fever booster vaccination. The sequence derives from a young man who received the YFV17D yellow fever vaccine. The CDR3 DNA reads TGTGCCAGCAGTGAAACGGGCTATGGCTACACCTTC. Its protein is CASSETGYGYTF.